The table lists the clone carrying this TCR beta chain with a few counts. Trimming took off 1 base at V and 4 bases at J, with 13 bases between the two ends. CDR3 length: 16 amino acids. Germline V gene lookup returns CDR1 SGHVS and CDR2 FNYEAQ. Primers for the PCR totalled 60 Vbeta and 13 Jbeta. Produced via immunoSEQ multiplex PCR; TCRdb's table is partial and in-frame only. Of under 100,000 clones listed, 81% are singletons. These data are taken from a study of cytomegalovirus exposure and HLA in healthy donors. Study-level information: Some 85 million unique TCRs, all from HLA-typed donors, were included in an early release of the data.

The chain employs TRBV7-6 and TRBJ2-2, with D perhaps matching TRBD2 (6 bases). Input material: PBMCs. The origin of this receptor is a woman in her 70s in good health and CMV-seropositive. This CDR3 is CASSLEVGGSTGELFF. The CDR3, as DNA: TGTGCCAGCAGCTTAGAGGTCGGAGGGAGCACCGGGGAGCTGTTTTTT. The whole variable domain, remainder taken from reference TRBV7-6 and TRBJ2-2, is GAGVSQSPRYKVTKRGQDVALRCDPISGHVSLYWYRQALGQGPEFLTYFNYEAQQDKSGLPNDRFSAERPEGSISTLTIQRTEQRDSAMYRCASSLEVGGSTGELFFGEGSRLTVL.